The 22 T cell receptor beta chains presented below share a single source sample, sequenced in a study of early T cells in non-severe SARS-CoV-2 infection. TCRdb used MiXCR to reprocess the 5' RACE reads, holding one entry per CDR3 protein. Of more than 25,000 distinct CDR3 sequences detected, around 5% appear once; the ten largest clones hold 2.6%. The specimen sequenced was whole blood. These receptors all stem from an adult who was a healthcare worker with PCR-confirmed SARS-CoV-2 infection or an uninfected control (not recorded which).

This clonotype was counted at least ten times. The chain joins TRBV14 to TRBJ1-4; D is perhaps TRBD1 (5 bases). The ends were cut back, 6 bases at V and 3 bases at J, with 17 bases in the middle. The CDR3 has 16 amino acids. Germline loops: CDR1 SGHDN, CDR2 FVKESK. In nucleotides, the CDR3 is TGTGCCAGCAGTCTGCAGGGAGGGAGACCTAATGAAAAACTGTTTTTT. Its protein is CASSLQGGRPNEKLFF. The entire variable domain, with the rest obtained from reference TRBV14 and TRBJ1-4, is as follows: EAGVTQFPSHSVIEKGQTVTLRCDPISGHDNLYWYRRVMGKEIKFLLHFVKESKQDESGMPNNRFLAERTGGTYSTLKVQPAELEDSGVYFCASSLQGGRPNEKLFFGSGTQLSVL.

This clonotype was detected ten times or more. The V gene is TRBV7-3, the J gene TRBJ2-2; 7 bases are shared with TRBD2. This CDR3 region has 17 residues. The germline V gene encodes CDR1 SGHTA and CDR2 FQGTGA. V trimming: 5 bases; J trimming: 1 base; junction bases outside the gene matches: 10. Here the CDR3 DNA reads TGTGCCAGCAGCCTTAACGGGAAGCGGGAGAACACCGGGGAGCTGTTTTTT. Its protein is CASSLNGKRENTGELFF. The full variable domain, its missing parts supplied by reference TRBV7-3 and TRBJ2-2, is GAGVSQTPSNKVTEKGKYVELRCDPISGHTALYWYRQSLGQGPEFLIYFQGTGAADDSGLPNDRFFAVRPEGSVSTLKIQRTERGDSAVYLCASSLNGKRENTGELFFGEGSRLTVL.

This clonotype was counted a few times. J is TRBJ2-7 and V is TRBV12-5; D possibly corresponds to TRBD1 (6 bases). CDR1 LGHNT and CDR2 FRNRAP come from the germline V gene. Trimming took off 3 bases at V and 6 bases at J, with 12 bases between the two ends. The CDR3 loop spans 13 amino acids. CDR3 in amino acids: CASGFPPGVEQYF. CDR3 DNA sequence: TGTGCTAGTGGTTTTCCCCCAGGGGTCGAGCAGTACTTC.

This clonotype was picked up many times. The genes are TRBV6-2 or TRBV6-3 and TRBJ2-2; D unresolved. The V gene lost 6 bases and the J gene lost 3 bases, with 11 bases spanning the gap. This CDR3 has 14 amino acids. CDR1 and CDR2 from the germline V gene are MNHEY and SVGEGT. The CDR3: CASREHLYTGELFF. The CDR3 DNA reads TGTGCCAGCAGGGAACATCTTTACACCGGGGAGCTGTTTTTT.

This clonotype came up a few times. The rearrangement joins TRBV10-3 to TRBJ2-3, with 12 bases aligning to TRBD2. CDR1 is ENHRY and CDR2 is SYGVKD in the germline V gene. The CDR3 totals 16 residues. V was pared by 4 bases and J by 4 bases, with 6 bases of the junction left unmatched. This chain's CDR3 is CAISAPLAGGADTQYF. In DNA form, the CDR3 reads TGTGCCATCAGTGCCCCTCTAGCGGGAGGGGCAGATACGCAGTATTTT.

The table lists this clonotype with a few counts. V usage is TRBV5-1 and J usage is TRBJ1-1; D might be TRBD1 (6 bases). V shed 3 bases and J shed 5 bases, with 14 bases lying between them. Germline CDR1 is SGHRS and CDR2 is YFSETQ. The CDR3 covers 14 residues. CDR3 sequence reads: CASSSDSLWTEAFF. The CDR3 DNA reads TGCGCCAGCAGCTCGGACAGCTTATGGACTGAAGCTTTCTTT.

The V and J genes are TRBV3-2 and TRBJ2-1; TRBD2 was called by the table and not checked on the DNA. TRBV3-2 is a pseudogene. There are 15 residues in the CDR3. In DNA, the CDR3 is TGTGCCAGCAGCCCAACTAGCGGGGAGTGGAATCGGCAGTTCTTC. The encoded protein is CASSPTSGEWNRQFF.

The gene calls are TRBV27 and TRBJ1-1; TRBD1 aligns across 7 bases. Germline trimming cut 5 bases from V and 1 base from J; bases unmatched to any gene: 10. This CDR3 is 16 amino acids long. Germline lookup yields CDR1 MNHEY and CDR2 SMNVEV (reference sequence). The CDR3 here is CASSPPRTGPNTEAFF. In nucleotides, the CDR3 is TGTGCCAGCAGTCCCCCCCGGACAGGCCCGAACACTGAAGCTTTCTTT.

V gene TRBV18 combines with J gene TRBJ2-7; 7 bases agree with TRBD2. With 0 bases clipped from V and 2 bases from J, the junction kept 4 bases outside the gene matches. The CDR3 loop spans 15 amino acids. Germline CDR1 and CDR2: KGHSH and LQKENI. The CDR3 loop reads CASSPPSGAPYEQYF. The DNA for the CDR3 is TGTGCCAGCTCACCACCCAGCGGGGCACCCTACGAGCAGTACTTC.

This clonotype was seen repeatedly, ten times or more. The chain employs TRBV10-3 and TRBJ2-1; 7 nucleotides align to TRBD2. In germline, CDR1 is ENHRY, CDR2 SYGVKD. The ends lost 4 bases at V and 7 bases at J; junction bases unmatched: 7. The CDR3 is made up of 14 amino acids. The CDR3 bases are TGTGCCATCAGTGGCCACTCTAGCGGTAATGAGCAGTTCTTC. Translation gives CAISGHSSGNEQFF.

This clonotype was picked up many times. The chain joins TRBV28 to TRBJ1-1, with a weak D call TRBD1 (5 bases). Trimming left V 5 bases short and J 3 bases short, with 10 bases between. The length of the CDR3 is 13 residues. Germline CDR1 MDHEN, CDR2 SYDVKM. The CDR3 spells CASSPGGYTEAFF. The CDR3, as DNA: TGTGCCAGCAGTCCCGGGGGTTACACTGAAGCTTTCTTT.

This chain connects TRBV6-6 to TRBJ1-1, with D perhaps TRBD1 (6 bases). CDR1 and CDR2 from the germline V gene are MNHNY and SVGAGI (reference sequence). The CDR3 has 16 residues. Trimming took 2 bases from V and 5 from J, leaving 18 bases between them. The CDR3 nucleotides are TGTGCCAGCAGTTACCATGTGACAGGACCAAGGACTGAAGCTTTCTTT. Protein product: CASSYHVTGPRTEAFF.

This clonotype is classed as medium-sized. The J gene is TRBJ2-3, the V gene TRBV5-5, with 8 bases identical to TRBD1. CDR3 length: 15 residues. The germline gives CDR1 SGHKS, CDR2 YYEKEE (reference sequence). V shed 0 bases and J 4 bases; nucleotides not matched to a gene: 4. The CDR3 sequence: CASSLAGGRSDTQYF. CDR3 in DNA: TGTGCCAGCAGCTTGGCAGGGGGCAGGTCAGATACGCAGTATTTT.

There are many counts of this clonotype. The chain links TRBV27 to TRBJ1-5; weak D call: TRBD1 (5 bases). CDR1 and CDR2 from the germline V gene are MNHEY and SMNVEV (reference sequence). CDR3 size: 15 residues. The V end lost 3 bases, the J end lost 3 bases, and 12 bases lay between the germline ends. CDR3 sequence (DNA): TGTGCCAGCAGTTTGGATTCAGGGACCAATCAGCCCCAGCATTTT. Protein sequence: CASSLDSGTNQPQHF.

CDR3 loop: CSVEPASGNTIYF. The CDR3 bases are TGCAGCGTTGAACCTGCATCGGGAAACACCATATATTTT. The chain has TRBV29-1 and TRBJ1-3; D gene uncertain. The length of the CDR3 is 13 residues. V was cut by 2 bases and J by 4 bases, with 9 bases left in between. Per germline, CDR1 SQVTM and CDR2 ANQGSEA.

This chain joins TRBV2 and TRBJ2-3; 10 bases map to TRBD1. J lost 3 bases, V lost 10 bases, and 13 bases had no gene match. CDR3 length: 16 amino acids. Germline V gene lookup returns CDR1 SNHLY and CDR2 FYNNEI. The CDR3 DNA sequence: TGTGCCATCACGGGACAGGGGACGTTAGTTACAGATACGCAGTATTTT. It specifies CAITGQGTLVTDTQYF.

In this sample, this clonotype turned up many times. This chain links TRBV11-3 with TRBJ2-5, with D unclear. From germline, CDR1 is SGHNT and CDR2 YENEEA. CDR3 length: 13 amino acids. V was shortened by 6 bases and J by 0 bases, with 8 bases between the two germline ends. The CDR3 bases are TGTGCCAGCAGTCCTGTATACCAAGAGACCCAGTACTTC. It specifies CASSPVYQETQYF.

This clonotype was counted between two and nine times. This rearrangement joins TRBV3-1 to TRBJ1-1, with D possibly being TRBD1 (6 bases). Germline assignment: CDR1 LGHDT and CDR2 YNNKEL (reference sequence). This CDR3 comprises 14 residues. V lost 0 bases and J 4 bases, leaving 9 bases between the germline ends. The CDR3 DNA sequence: TGTGCCAGCAGCCAAGATGGGGGGGCCACTGAAGCTTTCTTT. Protein product: CASSQDGGATEAFF.

This clonotype showed up many times. The chain employs TRBV29-1 and TRBJ2-2; D is possibly TRBD1 (5 bases). This CDR3 comprises 13 residues. V lost 4 bases, J lost 5 bases, and 11 bases lay in between. Germline values: CDR1 SQVTM, CDR2 ANQGSEA. CDR3 sequence (DNA): TGCAGCGTTGGGCAGGGCTTGACCGGGGAGCTGTTTTTT. This translates into CSVGQGLTGELFF.

This clonotype rates as medium-sized (0.01 to 0.1%). The chain is built from TRBV18 and TRBJ2-7; D might be TRBD1 (5 bases). With 4 bases removed from V and 4 bases from J, the gap between germline ends came to 11 bases. The CDR3 totals 13 residues. Per the germline V gene, CDR1 is KGHSH and CDR2 is LQKENI. The CDR3: CASSLGVGYEQYF. The CDR3 DNA reads as TGTGCCAGCTCACTAGGGGTAGGGTACGAGCAGTACTTC.

This clonotype was seen many times. The V and J genes are TRBV19 and TRBJ1-4, with a possible D match to TRBD1 (5 bases). The CDR3 spans 14 residues. The V end lost 6 bases, the J end lost 6 bases, and 14 bases lay between the germline ends. Germline CDR1 is LNHDA and CDR2 is SQIVND (reference sequence). The CDR3 nucleotides are TGTGCCAGTAGAGTGGTGGGGACTGATGAAAAACTGTTTTTT. Translation gives CASRVVGTDEKLFF.

This clonotype was recorded a few times. The CDR3 protein is CSVVLGGLETQYF. As DNA, the CDR3 is TGCAGCGTTGTTTTGGGGGGTTTAGAGACCCAGTACTTC. V gene TRBV29-1 combines with J gene TRBJ2-5; TRBD2 is a possible D gene (6 bases). The V gene's germline CDR1 is SQVTM and CDR2 ANQGSEA. CDR3 length: 13 residues. The V end was cut by 4 bases, the J end by 4 bases, with 13 bases between.